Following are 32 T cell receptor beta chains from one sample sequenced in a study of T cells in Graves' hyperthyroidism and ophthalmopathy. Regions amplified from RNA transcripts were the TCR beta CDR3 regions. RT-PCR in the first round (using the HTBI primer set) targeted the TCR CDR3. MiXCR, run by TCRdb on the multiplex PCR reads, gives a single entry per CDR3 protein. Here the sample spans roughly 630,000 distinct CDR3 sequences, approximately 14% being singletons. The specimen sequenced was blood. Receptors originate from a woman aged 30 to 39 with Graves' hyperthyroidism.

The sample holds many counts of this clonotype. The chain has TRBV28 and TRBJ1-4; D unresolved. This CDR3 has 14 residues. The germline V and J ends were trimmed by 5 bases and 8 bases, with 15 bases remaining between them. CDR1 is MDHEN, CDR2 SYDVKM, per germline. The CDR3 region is CASSASGRWEKLFF. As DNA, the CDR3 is TGTGCCAGCAGTGCATCCGGGCGATGGGAAAAACTGTTTTTT.

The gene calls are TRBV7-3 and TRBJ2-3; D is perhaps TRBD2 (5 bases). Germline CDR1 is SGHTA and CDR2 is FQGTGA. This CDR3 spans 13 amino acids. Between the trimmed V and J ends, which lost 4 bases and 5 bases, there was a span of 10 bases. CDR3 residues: CASSSGGLDTQYF. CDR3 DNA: TGTGCCAGCAGCTCCGGCGGGCTAGATACGCAGTATTTT.

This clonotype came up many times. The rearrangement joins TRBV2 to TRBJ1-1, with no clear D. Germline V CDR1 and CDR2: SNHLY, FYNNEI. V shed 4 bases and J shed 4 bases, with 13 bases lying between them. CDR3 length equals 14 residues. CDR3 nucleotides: TGTGCCAGCAGTGGGCCAGTTCAGAGCACTGAAGCTTTCTTT. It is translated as CASSGPVQSTEAFF.

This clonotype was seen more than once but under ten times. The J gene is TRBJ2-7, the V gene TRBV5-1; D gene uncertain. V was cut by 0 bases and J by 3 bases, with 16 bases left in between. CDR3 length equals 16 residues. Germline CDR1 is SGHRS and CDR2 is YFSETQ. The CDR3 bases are TGCGCCAGCAGCTTGGGGGTAGCCACAATTTTCTACGAGCAGTACTTC. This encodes CASSLGVATIFYEQYF.

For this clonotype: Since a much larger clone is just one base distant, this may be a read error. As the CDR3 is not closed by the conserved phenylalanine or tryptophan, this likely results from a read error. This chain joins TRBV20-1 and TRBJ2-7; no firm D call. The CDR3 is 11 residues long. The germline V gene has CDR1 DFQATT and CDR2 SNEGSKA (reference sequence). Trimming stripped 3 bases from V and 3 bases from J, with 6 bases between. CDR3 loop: CSASVGYEQYS. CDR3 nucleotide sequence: TGCAGTGCTAGTGTTGGCTACGAGCAGTACTCC.

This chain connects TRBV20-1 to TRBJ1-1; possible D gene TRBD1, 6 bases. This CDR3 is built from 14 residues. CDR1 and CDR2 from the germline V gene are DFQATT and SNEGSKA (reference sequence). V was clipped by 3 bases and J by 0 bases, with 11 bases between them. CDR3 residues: CSARVRGMNTEAFF. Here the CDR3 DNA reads TGCAGTGCTAGGGTCAGGGGAATGAACACTGAAGCTTTCTTT.

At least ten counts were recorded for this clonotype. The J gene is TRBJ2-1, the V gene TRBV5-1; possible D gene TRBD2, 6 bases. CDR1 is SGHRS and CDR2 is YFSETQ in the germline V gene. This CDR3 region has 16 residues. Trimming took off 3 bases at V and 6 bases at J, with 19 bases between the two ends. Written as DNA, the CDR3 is TGCGCCAGCAGCTCTCCCGGGGCGGGGTTCGGCAATGAGCAGTTCTTC. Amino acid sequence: CASSSPGAGFGNEQFF.

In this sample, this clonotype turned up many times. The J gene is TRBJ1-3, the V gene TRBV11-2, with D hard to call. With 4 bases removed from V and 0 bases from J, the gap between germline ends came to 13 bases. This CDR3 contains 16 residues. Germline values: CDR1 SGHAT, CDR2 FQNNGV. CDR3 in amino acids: CASSSILFVSGNTIYF. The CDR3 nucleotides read TGTGCCAGCAGCTCCATATTGTTTGTCTCTGGAAACACCATATATTTT.

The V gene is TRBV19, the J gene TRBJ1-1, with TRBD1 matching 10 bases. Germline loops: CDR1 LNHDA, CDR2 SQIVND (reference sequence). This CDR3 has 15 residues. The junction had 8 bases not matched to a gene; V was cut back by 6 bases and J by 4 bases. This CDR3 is CASSPRDRGGTEAFF. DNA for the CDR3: TGTGCCAGTAGCCCCCGGGACAGGGGAGGCACTGAAGCTTTCTTT.

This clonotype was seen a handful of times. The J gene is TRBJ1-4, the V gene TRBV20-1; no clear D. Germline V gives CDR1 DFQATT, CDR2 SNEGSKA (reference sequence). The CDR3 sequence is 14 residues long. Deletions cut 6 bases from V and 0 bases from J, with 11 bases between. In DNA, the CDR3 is TGCAGTGCAAGACGACCTGCAACTAATGAAAAACTGTTTTTT. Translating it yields CSARRPATNEKLFF.

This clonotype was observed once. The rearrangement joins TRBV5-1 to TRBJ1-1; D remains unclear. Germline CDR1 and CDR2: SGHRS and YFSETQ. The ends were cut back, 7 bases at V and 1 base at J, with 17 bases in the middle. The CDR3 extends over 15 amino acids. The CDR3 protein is CASRITALGNTEAFF. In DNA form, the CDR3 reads TGCGCCAGCCGGATAACGGCCCTAGGGAACACTGAAGCTTTCTTT.

The CDR3 here is CASSEADRGTSGELFF. DNA of the CDR3: TGTGCCAGCAGTGAAGCCGACCGTGGGACGTCCGGGGAGCTGTTTTTT. This rearrangement joins TRBV6-1 to TRBJ2-2, with D possibly being TRBD1 or TRBD2 (5 bases each). This CDR3 is built from 16 residues. V lost 0 bases and J 6 bases, leaving 14 bases between the germline ends. In germline, CDR1 is MNHNS, CDR2 SASEGT.

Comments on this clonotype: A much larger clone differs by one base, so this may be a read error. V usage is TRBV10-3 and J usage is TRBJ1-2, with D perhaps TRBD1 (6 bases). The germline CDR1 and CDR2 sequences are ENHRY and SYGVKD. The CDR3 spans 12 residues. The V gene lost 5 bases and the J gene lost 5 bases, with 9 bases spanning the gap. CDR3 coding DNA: TGTGCCATCAGTTACGGACAGTATGGCTACACCTTC. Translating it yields CAISYGQYGYTF.

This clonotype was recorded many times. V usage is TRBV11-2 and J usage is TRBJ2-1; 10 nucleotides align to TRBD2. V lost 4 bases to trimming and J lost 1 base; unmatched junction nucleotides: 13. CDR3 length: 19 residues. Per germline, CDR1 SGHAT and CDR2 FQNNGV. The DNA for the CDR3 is TGTGCCAGCAGCTCCAGATGGACTAGCGGCGAACCATCCTACAATGAGCAGTTCTTC. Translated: CASSSRWTSGEPSYNEQFF.

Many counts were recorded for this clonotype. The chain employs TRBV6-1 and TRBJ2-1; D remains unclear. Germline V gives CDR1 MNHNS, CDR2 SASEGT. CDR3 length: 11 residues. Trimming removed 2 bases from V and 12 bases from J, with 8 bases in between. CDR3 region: CASSESPGQFF. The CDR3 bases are TGTGCCAGCAGTGAATCTCCGGGGCAGTTCTTC.

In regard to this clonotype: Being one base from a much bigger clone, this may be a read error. CDR3 sequence: CAGSLRDSEAFF. The CDR3 region has the DNA TGTGCCGGCAGCTTACGGGATTCTGAAGCTTTCTTT. The chain uses TRBV13 and TRBJ1-1; no reliable D call. The V gene's germline CDR1 is PRHDT and CDR2 FYEKMQ (reference sequence). There are 12 residues in the CDR3.

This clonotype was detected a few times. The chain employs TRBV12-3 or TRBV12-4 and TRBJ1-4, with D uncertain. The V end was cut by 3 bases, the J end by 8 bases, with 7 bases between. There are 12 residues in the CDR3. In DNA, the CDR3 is TGTGCCAGCAGTTTCACGGGGGAAAAACTGTTTTTT. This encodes CASSFTGEKLFF.

The CDR3 loop reads CATRPSGSYEQYF. In DNA, the CDR3 is TGTGCCACCCGTCCCTCGGGATCCTACGAGCAGTACTTC. This chain uses TRBV7-2 with TRBJ2-7, with D perhaps matching TRBD2 (5 bases). The CDR3 covers 13 residues. V was shortened by 10 bases and J by 1 base, with 14 bases between the two germline ends. The germline V gene encodes CDR1 SGHTA and CDR2 FQGNSA.

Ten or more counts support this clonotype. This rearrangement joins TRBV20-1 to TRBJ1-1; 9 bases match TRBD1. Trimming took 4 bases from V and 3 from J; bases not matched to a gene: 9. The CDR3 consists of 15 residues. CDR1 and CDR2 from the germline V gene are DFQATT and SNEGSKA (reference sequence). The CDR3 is CSATTGGGGYTEAFF. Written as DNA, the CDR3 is TGCAGTGCTACAACAGGGGGCGGCGGGTACACTGAAGCTTTCTTT.

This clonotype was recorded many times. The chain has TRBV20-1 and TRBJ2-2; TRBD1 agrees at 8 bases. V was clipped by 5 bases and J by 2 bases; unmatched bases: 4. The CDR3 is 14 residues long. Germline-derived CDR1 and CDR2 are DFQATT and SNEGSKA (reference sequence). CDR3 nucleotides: TGCAGTGCTGGAGGACAGGGAAACACCGGGGAGCTGTTTTTT. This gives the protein CSAGGQGNTGELFF.

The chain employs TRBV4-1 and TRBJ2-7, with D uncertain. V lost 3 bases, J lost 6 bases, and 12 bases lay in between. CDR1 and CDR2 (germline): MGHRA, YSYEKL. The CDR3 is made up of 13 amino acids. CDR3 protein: CASSHPGSREQYF. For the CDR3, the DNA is TGCGCCAGCAGCCATCCCGGGTCCCGCGAGCAGTACTTC.

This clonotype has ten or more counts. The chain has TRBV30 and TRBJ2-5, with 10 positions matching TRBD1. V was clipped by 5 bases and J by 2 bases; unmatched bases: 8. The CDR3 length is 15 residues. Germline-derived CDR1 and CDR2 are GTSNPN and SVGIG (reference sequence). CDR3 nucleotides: TGTGCCTGGGCAGGTGGGGACAGGGGTCAAGAGACCCAGTACTTC. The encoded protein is CAWAGGDRGQETQYF.

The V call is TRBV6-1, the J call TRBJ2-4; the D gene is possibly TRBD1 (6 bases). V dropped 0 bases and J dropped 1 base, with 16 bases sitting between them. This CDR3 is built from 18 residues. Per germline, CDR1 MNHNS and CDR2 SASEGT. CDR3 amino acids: CASSEARGAGQAKNIQYF. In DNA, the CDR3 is TGTGCCAGCAGTGAAGCGCGAGGGGCTGGACAGGCCAAAAACATTCAGTACTTC.

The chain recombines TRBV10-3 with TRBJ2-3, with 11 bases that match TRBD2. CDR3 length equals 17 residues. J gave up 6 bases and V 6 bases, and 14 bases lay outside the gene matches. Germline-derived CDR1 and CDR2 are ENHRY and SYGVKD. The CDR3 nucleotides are TGTGCCATCAGCGACCCTAAGACTAGCGGGACTTCGGATACGCAGTATTTT. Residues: CAISDPKTSGTSDTQYF.

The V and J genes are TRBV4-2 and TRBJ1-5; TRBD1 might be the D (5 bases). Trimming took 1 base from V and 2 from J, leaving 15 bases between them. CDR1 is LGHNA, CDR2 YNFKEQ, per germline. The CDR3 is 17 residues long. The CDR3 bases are TGTGCCAGCAGCCAAGTATGGGGGGAGGGTGGCAATCAGCCCCAGCATTTT. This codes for CASSQVWGEGGNQPQHF.

The CDR3 sequence is CASSEIAGVPYNEQFF. As DNA, the CDR3 is TGTGCCAGCAGTGAAATAGCGGGAGTTCCCTACAATGAGCAGTTCTTC. The chain is built from TRBV2 and TRBJ2-1; 9 positions match TRBD2. Germline loops: CDR1 SNHLY, CDR2 FYNNEI. V was pared by 2 bases and J by 2 bases, with 4 bases of the junction left unmatched. This CDR3 has 16 amino acids.

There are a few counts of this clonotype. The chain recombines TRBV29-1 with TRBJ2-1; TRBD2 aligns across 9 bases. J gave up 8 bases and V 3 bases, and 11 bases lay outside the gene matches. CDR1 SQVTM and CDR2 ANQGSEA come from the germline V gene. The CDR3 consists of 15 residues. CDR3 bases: TGCAGCGTTGACGGGACTAGCAAGGCGTACGATGAGCAGTTCTTC. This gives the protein CSVDGTSKAYDEQFF.

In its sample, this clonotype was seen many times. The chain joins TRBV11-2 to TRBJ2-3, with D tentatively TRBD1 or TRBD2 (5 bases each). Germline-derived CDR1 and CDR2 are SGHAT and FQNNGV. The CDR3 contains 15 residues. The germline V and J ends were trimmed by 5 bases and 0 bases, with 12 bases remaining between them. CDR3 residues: CASSPRGPSTDTQYF. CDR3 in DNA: TGTGCCAGCAGCCCCCGGGGCCCTAGCACAGATACGCAGTATTTT.

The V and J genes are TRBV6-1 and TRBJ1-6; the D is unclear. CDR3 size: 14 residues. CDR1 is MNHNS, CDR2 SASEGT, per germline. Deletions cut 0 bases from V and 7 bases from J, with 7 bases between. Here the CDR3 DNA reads TGTGCCAGCAGTGAAGCAGGTGCCAATTCACCCCTCCACTTT. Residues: CASSEAGANSPLHF.

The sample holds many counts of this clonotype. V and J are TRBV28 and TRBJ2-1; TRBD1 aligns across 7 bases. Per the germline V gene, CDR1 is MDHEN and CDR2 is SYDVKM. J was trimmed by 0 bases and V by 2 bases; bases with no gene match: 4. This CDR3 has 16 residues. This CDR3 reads CASSLPGGSSYNEQFF. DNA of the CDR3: TGTGCCAGCAGTTTACCAGGGGGAAGCTCCTACAATGAGCAGTTCTTC.

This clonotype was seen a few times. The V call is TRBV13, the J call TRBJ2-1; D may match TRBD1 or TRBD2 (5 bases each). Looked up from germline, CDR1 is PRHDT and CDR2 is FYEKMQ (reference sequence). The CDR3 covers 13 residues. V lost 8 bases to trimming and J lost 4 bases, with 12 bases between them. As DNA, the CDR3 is TGTGCCAGCCACGGGGCCGGGTACAATGAGCAGTTCTTC. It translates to CASHGAGYNEQFF.

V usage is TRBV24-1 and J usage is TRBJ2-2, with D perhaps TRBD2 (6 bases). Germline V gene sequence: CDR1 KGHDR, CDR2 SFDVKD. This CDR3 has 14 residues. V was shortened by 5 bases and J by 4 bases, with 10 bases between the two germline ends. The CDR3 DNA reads TGTGCCACCAGTGTCCAGGGAGGCACCGGGGAGCTGTTTTTT. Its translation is CATSVQGGTGELFF.